The rows below give T cell receptor beta chains drawn from one sample of a study of CD8 T cells in ankylosing spondylitis. TCRdb reprocessed the 5' RACE reads with MiXCR, giving one entry per CDR3 protein. The top ten clones hold around 3% of a sample with 200,000 to 300,000 distinct CDR3 sequences, 10% of them seen once. The sample taken for sequencing was blood, either unsorted or a sorted T cell fraction (not recorded which). All receptors derive from a male donor with ankylosing spondylitis or in good health (not recorded which). The CDR3 runs from the conserved cysteine through the conserved F or W. Fields, in order: clone size, D gene, V gene, J gene, CDR3 DNA, CDR3 protein. The D gene is left open where the match is weak. For some rows the clone size is stated as once, few or many, or as a class when expanded; others skip it.

>many|TRBD2|TRBV4-1|TRBJ2-7
TGCGCCAGCAGCCAAGCCCCGCGGGGGGGCAGCGAGCAGTACTTC
CASSQAPRGGSEQYF
>.|.|TRBV7-9|TRBJ1-2
TGTGCCAGCAGGCTCGACATAAATAACTATGGCTACACCTTC
CASRLDINNYGYTF
>.|.|TRBV19|TRBJ1-2
TGTGCCATTAGTTATCGGGCTGGCTACACCTTC
CAISYRAGYTF
>many|.|TRBV5-1|TRBJ1-4
TGCGCCAGCAGCTTGGCACAGGCAACTAATGAAAAACTGTTTTTT
CASSLAQATNEKLFF
>.|TRBD1|TRBV30|TRBJ2-5
TGTGCACAGGGGGCCCTCGTAACCCAGTACTTC
CAQGALVTQYF
>few|.|TRBV3-1|TRBJ2-5
TGTGCCAGCAGCCAAGATTCGGGAGCCCTGGAGACCCAGTACTTC
CASSQDSGALETQYF
>many|TRBD2|TRBV4-1|TRBJ2-3
TGCGCCAGCAGCCAAGTAGGACTAGAAACGCAGTATTTT
CASSQVGLETQYF
>many|.|TRBV3-1|TRBJ2-5
TGTGCCAGCAGCCAAGAAAACCAGAGAATAAAAGAGACCCAGTACTTC
CASSQENQRIKETQYF
>many|.|TRBV25-1|TRBJ1-1
TGTGCCAGCAGTGAATGGGGGGGCAGGGACGCTTTCTTT
CASSEWGGRDAFF
>many|.|TRBV18|TRBJ2-6
TGTGCCAGCTCACCTCCCAAGGGAAGGGACGGGGCCAACGTCCTGACTTTC
CASSPPKGRDGANVLTF
>few|.|TRBV5-1|TRBJ1-1
TGCGCCAGCAGCTTGATGGGGCCTGAAGCTTTCTTT
CASSLMGPEAFF
>many|TRBD2|TRBV28|TRBJ2-3
TGTGCCAGCTCGGGGGGAATTAGAGGGTATACGCAGTATTTT
CASSGGIRGYTQYF
>many|.|TRBV12-3/TRBV12-4|TRBJ2-1
TGTGCCAGCAGCTTGACTCTCATCCGAGGGAATGAGCAGTTCTTC
CASSLTLIRGNEQFF
>many|.|TRBV6-5|TRBJ2-1
TGTGCCAGCAGTTATTCTCCCGGGGACTCCTACAATGAGCAGTTCTTC
CASSYSPGDSYNEQFF
>many|TRBD1|TRBV15|TRBJ2-1
TGTGCCACCAGCAGAGAACAGGGGGCGCCTAATGAGCAGTTCTTC
CATSREQGAPNEQFF
>many|TRBD1|TRBV18|TRBJ1-6
TGTGCCAGCTCACCGGGACAGGGTTTTAATTCACCCCTCCACTTT
CASSPGQGFNSPLHF
>many|TRBD1|TRBV5-1|TRBJ2-2
TGCGCCAGCAGAACCGGGACAGGGAACACCGGGGAGCTGTTTTTT
CASRTGTGNTGELFF
>few|TRBD1|TRBV11-2|TRBJ1-5
TGTGCCAGCAGCACGGCTGGTCAGGGGGCTTTTGGCAATCAGCCCCAGCATTTT
CASSTAGQGAFGNQPQHF
>many|.|TRBV10-3|TRBJ2-1
TGTGCCATCAGAGAGCTAGCAGGAGGGGACAATGAGCAGTTCTTC
CAIRELAGGDNEQFF
>many|.|TRBV20-1|TRBJ1-4
TGCAGTGCTCCTATTTTTGAAAAACTGTTTTTT
CSAPIFEKLFF
>many|.|TRBV11-2|TRBJ1-5
TGTGCCAGCAGCTTAATAGGGCCGGGACAGCCCCAGCATTTT
CASSLIGPGQPQHF
>many|TRBD2|TRBV4-1|TRBJ2-7
TGCGCCAGCAGCCAAGCACGACTAGCGGGAGGCTACGAGCAGTACTTC
CASSQARLAGGYEQYF
>many|.|TRBV29-1|TRBJ1-1
TGCAGCTTCAGGGGTCCAAACACTGAAGCTTTCTTT
CSFRGPNTEAFF
>many|.|TRBV20-1|TRBJ1-2
TGCAGTGGCCCCCCGCAAAAAGGGAACTATGGCTACACCTTC
CSGPPQKGNYGYTF
>once|.|TRBV20-1|TRBJ2-7
TGCAGTGCTAGACCGTCAGAGAACACCTACGAGCAGTACTTC
CSARPSENTYEQYF
>many|TRBD1|TRBV29-1|TRBJ1-2
TGCAGCGTTCACGACAGGGAGGGGAACTATGGCTACACCTTC
CSVHDREGNYGYTF
>many|.|TRBV30|TRBJ1-5
TGTGCCTGGAGCCCTGTGGGGGGAAATCAGCCCCAGCATTTT
CAWSPVGGNQPQHF
>.|.|TRBV28|TRBJ1-6
TGTGCCAGCACCATGTTGGGTATGGCGGCACCCCTCCACTTT
CASTMLGMAAPLHF
>.|.|TRBV7-9|TRBJ2-6
TGTGCCAGCAGCGCTTCCACTCGGGGACCTGGGGCCAACGTCCTGACTTTC
CASSASTRGPGANVLTF
>many|.|TRBV2|TRBJ2-3
TGTGCCTCGACCGGGGGCGCGAGCACAGATACGCAGTATTTT
CASTGGASTDTQYF
>few|.|TRBV20-1|TRBJ1-4
TGCAGTGCCCCGCTGAGTGGGGGGCTGACTAATGAAAAACTGTTTTTT
CSAPLSGGLTNEKLFF
>many|TRBD1|TRBV27|TRBJ1-2
TGTGCCAGCAGTGTCAGAGGGGACAGCCTCTATGGCTACACCTTC
CASSVRGDSLYGYTF
>few|.|TRBV12-3/TRBV12-4|TRBJ1-2
TGTGCCAGCAGTTTAGAACAGTACTATGGCTACACCTTC
CASSLEQYYGYTF
>many|.|TRBV29-1|TRBJ2-5
TGCAGCGTTGAAAGAGACCAAGAGACCCAGTACTTC
CSVERDQETQYF
>many|.|TRBV5-1|TRBJ1-1
TGCGCCAGCAGCGAAGGGACAAGACGAGGTATCAGCAACACTGAAGCTTTCTTT
CASSEGTRRGISNTEAFF
>.|.|TRBV10-1|TRBJ2-3
TGCGCCAGCAGTGAGTCTTGGAACCCTACGCAGTATTTT
CASSESWNPTQYF
>few|.|TRBV11-2|TRBJ2-5
TGTGCCAGCAGCTTAGGATACAATAGGGGGGCGTACCAAGAGACCCAGTACTTC
CASSLGYNRGAYQETQYF
>many|.|TRBV20-1|TRBJ1-4
TGCAGTGCTAGAGAACCGGGCCCATCTAATGAAAAACTGTTTTTT
CSAREPGPSNEKLFF
>.|TRBD2|TRBV2|TRBJ2-5
TGTGCCAGCAGACTAGCGGGGCGAGCGGAGACCCAGTACTTC
CASRLAGRAETQYF
>many|.|TRBV7-9|TRBJ1-2
TGTGCCAGCAGCTTAACGGGATTTTATGGCTACACCTTC
CASSLTGFYGYTF
>many|.|TRBV5-5|TRBJ2-1
TGTGCCAGCAGCTTGGAGGGACCCACTTACAATGAGCAGTTCTTC
CASSLEGPTYNEQFF
>.|TRBD1|TRBV2|TRBJ2-1
TGTGCCAGCAGTTACGACAGGGGGGAGGGTGAGCAGTTCTTC
CASSYDRGEGEQFF
>many|TRBD1|TRBV4-2|TRBJ2-1
TGTGCCAGCAGCCACGACAGGGGCCCCTACAATGAGCAGTTCTTC
CASSHDRGPYNEQFF
>many|.|TRBV28|TRBJ1-1
TGTGCCAGCAGTTTGATCGAGGTCGCTCTCAAGGACACTGAAGCTTTCTTT
CASSLIEVALKDTEAFF
>.|.|TRBV5-1|TRBJ1-2
TGCGCCAGCAGCTTGGACAGGGTATGGGCCTACACCTTC
CASSLDRVWAYTF
>many|TRBD2|TRBV9|TRBJ2-1
TGTGCCAGCAGCGTAGACCCCCCGGGGGGCTCCTACAATGAGCAGTTCTTC
CASSVDPPGGSYNEQFF
>.|.|TRBV4-2|TRBJ1-1
TGTGCCAGCAGCCACAAGGGCGGTTGGGCTTTCTTT
CASSHKGGWAFF
>few|.|TRBV18|TRBJ2-7
TGTGCCAGCTCACCATCGACAGACGCCTACGAGCAGTACTTC
CASSPSTDAYEQYF
>many|.|TRBV15|TRBJ2-7
TGTGCCACCAGCAGAGATCAAACAGCCCCCTACGAGCAGTACTTC
CATSRDQTAPYEQYF
>.|.|TRBV30|TRBJ2-1
TGTGCCTGGAGCGGGGTACGCCTCTCCTACAATGAGCAGTTCTTC
CAWSGVRLSYNEQFF
>many|.|TRBV12-3/TRBV12-4|TRBJ1-2
TGTGCCAGCAGTTTTATGGAGGACTATGGCTACACCTTC
CASSFMEDYGYTF
>.|.|TRBV7-2|TRBJ2-1
TGTGCCAGCAGCTTAAAGGAAGTAGTGGGAGTGACTTACAATGAGCAGTTCTTC
CASSLKEVVGVTYNEQFF
>.|.|TRBV20-1|TRBJ2-5
TGCAGTGCTATGCGGTCAGGACTGTTGAAGACCCAGTACTTC
CSAMRSGLLKTQYF
>many|TRBD2|TRBV12-3/TRBV12-4|TRBJ2-1
TGTGCCAGCACCTCTTCGGCGGGAGCCTACAATGAGCAGTTCTTC
CASTSSAGAYNEQFF
>many|.|TRBV5-1|TRBJ1-2
TGCGCCAGCAAACCTTGGACAGACACCTATGGCTACACCTTC
CASKPWTDTYGYTF
>many|.|TRBV12-3/TRBV12-4|TRBJ1-2
TGTGCCGCGATGGGGAGGGATGGCTACACCTTC
CAAMGRDGYTF
>.|.|TRBV29-1|TRBJ1-3
TGCAGCGTTAACTCTGGAAACACCATATATTTT
CSVNSGNTIYF
>many|.|TRBV28|TRBJ2-5
TGTGCCAGCAGGGACGGGACCAGGGAGACCCAGTACTTC
CASRDGTRETQYF
>many|TRBD2|TRBV4-1|TRBJ2-1
TGCGCCAGCAGCTCGACTAGCGGGAGGCTAAATGAGCAGTTCTTC
CASSSTSGRLNEQFF
>many|TRBD1|TRBV20-1|TRBJ2-7
TGCAGTGCTAGAGTCACCGGGACAGGGGGCTACGAGCAGTACTTC
CSARVTGTGGYEQYF